A single sample gave rise to the 23 T cell receptor beta chains below, sequenced in a study of patients and donors after allogeneic stem cell transplantation. TCRdb itself ran the RT-PCR reads through MiXCR, one entry per CDR3 protein. The sample has 45,000 to 65,000 distinct CDR3 sequences; about an eighth are singletons. The specimen was blood, either unsorted or a sorted T cell fraction (not recorded which). The receptors were gathered from a human donor who was either an allogeneic HSCT recipient or a stem cell or donor lymphocyte infusion donor (not recorded which). It is not recorded whose cells these are; they may come from a transplant donor.

This clonotype was seen once. The chain uses TRBV30 and TRBJ2-7; 10 positions match TRBD2. V lost 1 base to trimming and J lost 6 bases; unmatched junction nucleotides: 9. The CDR3 covers 15 residues. The germline V gene has CDR1 GTSNPN and CDR2 SVGIG (reference sequence). The CDR3 spells CAWSGLAGVLGEQYF. The DNA for the CDR3 is TGTGCCTGGAGTGGGCTAGCGGGAGTCTTGGGCGAGCAGTACTTC.

The chain has TRBV3-1 and TRBJ2-4; 11 positions match TRBD1. The CDR3 has 15 amino acids. J gave up 5 bases and V 4 bases, and 4 bases lay outside the gene matches. Germline-derived CDR1 and CDR2 are LGHDT and YNNKEL (reference sequence). CDR3 residues: CASSRDRGEENIQYF. CDR3 coding DNA: TGTGCCAGCAGCCGGGACAGGGGGGAGGAAAACATTCAGTACTTC.

This clonotype was recorded at least ten times. The chain links TRBV29-1 to TRBJ1-2; no definite D call. Trimming cost V 2 bases and J 4 bases, with 14 bases left between them. The CDR3 spans 14 residues. Germline CDR1 and CDR2: SQVTM and ANQGSEA. The CDR3 loop is CSVENGDPFYGYTF. CDR3 in DNA: TGCAGCGTTGAAAACGGGGATCCCTTCTATGGCTACACCTTC.

The chain is built from TRBV3-1 and TRBJ2-2; no firm D call. The CDR3 totals 14 residues. Germline values: CDR1 LGHDT, CDR2 YNNKEL (reference sequence). V was trimmed by 1 base and J by 8 bases, leaving 11 bases between them. The CDR3 loop is CASSQGSLGGELFF. The CDR3, as DNA: TGTGCCAGCAGCCAAGGGTCCTTAGGAGGGGAGCTGTTTTTT.

There are a few counts of this clonotype. This chain connects TRBV6-6 to TRBJ2-1; 13 bases agree with TRBD2. V lost 1 base to trimming and J lost 9 bases; unmatched junction nucleotides: 6. CDR1 MNHNY and CDR2 SVGAGI come from the germline V gene (reference sequence). This CDR3 has 16 amino acids. CDR3 sequence reads: CASSYFGLAGVTEQFF. The CDR3 nucleotides are TGTGCCAGCAGTTACTTCGGACTAGCGGGAGTCACTGAGCAGTTCTTC.

This clonotype was detected ten times or more. J is TRBJ2-7 and V is TRBV20-1; the match to TRBD1 covers 8 bases. J gave up 2 bases and V 0 bases, and 12 bases lay outside the gene matches. CDR1 and CDR2 from the germline V gene are DFQATT and SNEGSKA (reference sequence). The CDR3 spans 17 residues. The CDR3: CSARDLFWGQATYEQYF. The CDR3 bases are TGCAGTGCTAGAGATCTTTTCTGGGGACAGGCGACCTACGAGCAGTACTTC.

This rearrangement joins TRBV6-6 to TRBJ1-3; TRBD1 matches at 7 bases. The CDR3 loop spans 16 amino acids. The germline CDR1 and CDR2 sequences are MNHNY and SVGAGI (reference sequence). V gave up 5 bases and J gave up 0 bases; unmatched junction bases: 7. CDR3 sequence (DNA): TGTGCCAGCAGTGAGGGACAGCTCCGCTCTGGAAACACCATATATTTT. As protein: CASSEGQLRSGNTIYF.

In its sample, this clonotype was seen a few times. The genes are TRBV24-1 and TRBJ2-1, with TRBD2 identical over 12 bases. The CDR3 has 16 residues. The junction had 3 bases not matched to a gene; V was cut back by 3 bases and J by 4 bases. In germline, CDR1 is KGHDR, CDR2 SFDVKD. As DNA, the CDR3 is TGTGCCACCAGTGATGGAACTAGCGGGAGGTACAATGAGCAGTTCTTC. It translates to CATSDGTSGRYNEQFF.

This sequence joins TRBV6-1 and TRBJ2-7; D gene ambiguous. The CDR3 spans 13 residues. Trimming cost V 4 bases and J 3 bases, with 10 bases left between them. Germline assignment: CDR1 MNHNS and CDR2 SASEGT. DNA of the CDR3: TGTGCCAGCAGTGTTTACCCCCTCTACGAGCAGTACTTC. Its translation is CASSVYPLYEQYF.

This clonotype was observed a handful of times. The chain has TRBV7-3 and TRBJ2-3, with D possibly TRBD1 on 6 matching bases. This CDR3 comprises 18 residues. The germline V and J ends were trimmed by 1 base and 2 bases, with 19 bases remaining between them. In germline, CDR1 is SGHTA, CDR2 FQGTGA. CDR3: CASSLIGLSGTSTDTQYF. The CDR3 DNA is TGTGCCAGCAGCTTAATCGGGCTTTCCGGGACATCCACAGATACGCAGTATTTT.

This clonotype was counted ten times or more. This chain connects TRBV30 to TRBJ1-1, with no clear D. V gave up 8 bases and J gave up 8 bases, with 21 bases separating them. Germline V gene sequence: CDR1 GTSNPN, CDR2 SVGIG (reference sequence). The CDR3 is 13 amino acids. DNA for the CDR3: TGTGCCCGGCGGGATACGAGTACTATGGAAGCTTTCTTT. This codes for CARRDTSTMEAFF.

This clonotype has only a few counts. The chain is built from TRBV20-1 and TRBJ2-7; 8 bases align to TRBD1. The CDR3 has 15 residues. Trimming cost V 0 bases and J 4 bases; bases outside gene matches: 8. Germline CDR1 DFQATT, CDR2 SNEGSKA (reference sequence). The CDR3 region is CSARDAGGFVYEQYF. The CDR3 DNA reads as TGCAGTGCTAGAGACGCAGGGGGCTTCGTATACGAGCAGTACTTC.

This clonotype was counted at least ten times. The chain is built from TRBV10-3 and TRBJ1-1; D gene uncertain. V was clipped by 0 bases and J by 1 base, with 6 bases between them. Germline V gene data show CDR1 as ENHRY and CDR2 as SYGVKD. This CDR3 comprises 14 residues. The CDR3 loop is CAISESMANTEAFF. The CDR3 region has the DNA TGTGCCATCAGTGAGTCAATGGCGAACACTGAAGCTTTCTTT.

This clonotype was detected many times. The J gene is TRBJ1-6, the V gene TRBV20-1, with a possible D match to TRBD1 (5 bases). Germline assignment: CDR1 DFQATT and CDR2 SNEGSKA (reference sequence). The CDR3 spans 18 residues. V lost 0 bases and J lost 0, with 15 bases in between. In DNA form, the CDR3 reads TGCAGTGCTAGAGACACCCTCGGGGCACCCTCCTATAATTCACCCCTCCACTTT. It translates to CSARDTLGAPSYNSPLHF.

This clonotype has at least ten counts. The chain links TRBV14 to TRBJ1-2; no definite D call. Germline-derived CDR1 and CDR2 are SGHDN and FVKESK. The CDR3 covers 15 residues. Trimming took 0 bases from V and 1 from J, leaving 9 bases between them. The CDR3 nucleotides read TGTGCCAGCAGCCAAGAAGGGAACCTTAACTATGGCTACACCTTC. It translates to CASSQEGNLNYGYTF.

The table lists this clonotype with a few counts. The CDR3 protein is CATSGTSGSYEQYF. CDR3 sequence (DNA): TGTGCCACTTCCGGGACTAGCGGCTCCTACGAGCAGTACTTC. The V call is TRBV10-3, the J call TRBJ2-7; 11 positions match TRBD2. In germline, CDR1 is ENHRY, CDR2 SYGVKD. CDR3 size: 14 residues. V was pared by 10 bases and J by 0 bases, with 5 bases of the junction left unmatched.

This clonotype was seen a few times. The chain combines TRBV24-1 with TRBJ2-2, with D maybe TRBD1 (7 bases). Trimming removed 7 bases from V and 7 bases from J, with 12 bases in between. The length of the CDR3 is 13 residues. The germline CDR1 and CDR2 sequences are KGHDR and SFDVKD. DNA of the CDR3: TGTGCCACCAGGGAGGGGGCCAGCGGGGAGCTGTTTTTT. This sequence encodes CATREGASGELFF.

This clonotype was seen repeatedly, ten times or more. CDR3 sequence: CASSERARRPRGMNTEAFF. The DNA for the CDR3 is TGTGCCAGCAGTGAACGGGCCCGCAGGCCCCGAGGAATGAACACTGAAGCTTTCTTT. The rearrangement uses TRBV6-1 and TRBJ1-1; D gene ambiguous. Germline CDR1 MNHNS, CDR2 SASEGT. The CDR3 extends over 19 amino acids. The ends were cut back, 2 bases at V and 0 bases at J, with 22 bases in the middle.

The rearrangement joins TRBV30 to TRBJ2-1; D ambiguous. The CDR3 totals 11 residues. The germline V and J ends were trimmed by 1 base and 3 bases, with 1 base remaining between them. Germline values: CDR1 GTSNPN, CDR2 SVGIG (reference sequence). CDR3 in amino acids: CAWSDYNEQFF. The DNA for the CDR3 is TGTGCCTGGAGTGACTACAATGAGCAGTTCTTC.

This clonotype was recorded at least ten times. The genes are TRBV6-5 and TRBJ1-4; D is unresolved. Trimming took off 6 bases at V and 0 bases at J, with 8 bases between the two ends. This CDR3 region has 14 residues. Germline CDR1 MNHEY, CDR2 SVGAGI. CDR3 sequence: CASRDLATNEKLFF. In nucleotides, the CDR3 is TGTGCCAGCAGGGACCTCGCAACTAATGAAAAACTGTTTTTT.

The gene calls are TRBV5-4 and TRBJ1-1; perhaps TRBD1 as D (5 bases). The CDR3 totals 16 residues. Trimming stripped 0 bases from V and 1 base from J, with 13 bases between. Germline CDR1 SGHNT, CDR2 YYREEE (reference sequence). CDR3 nucleotides: TGTGCCAGCAGCTTGGAGGTGAGGGGACCGAACACTGAAGCTTTCTTT. Translation: CASSLEVRGPNTEAFF. Drawing the rest from reference TRBV5-4 and TRBJ1-1, the complete variable domain is ETGVTQSPTHLIKTRGQQVTLRCSSQSGHNTVSWYQQALGQGPQFIFQYYREEENGRGNFPPRFSGLQFPNYSSELNVNALELDDSALYLCASSLEVRGPNTEAFFGQGTRLTVV.

In its sample, this clonotype was seen a few times. The genes are TRBV19 and TRBJ1-5, with TRBD1 as a possible D gene (6 bases). This CDR3 region has 14 residues. Germline V gene sequence: CDR1 LNHDA, CDR2 SQIVND (reference sequence). V was clipped by 11 bases and J by 2 bases, with 16 bases between them. The CDR3 DNA reads TGTGCCCATGAATCCAGGGGTCGCAATCAGCCCCAGCATTTT. This encodes CAHESRGRNQPQHF. Combining the CDR3 with reference TRBV19 and TRBJ1-5 gives the whole variable domain DGGITQSPKYLFRKEGQNVTLSCEQNLNHDAMYWYRQDPGQGLRLIYYSQIVNDFQKGDIAEGYSVSREKKESFPLTVTSAQKNPTAFYLCAHESRGRNQPQHFGDGTRLSIL.

This clonotype was seen many times. The chain links TRBV20-1 to TRBJ2-3; 8 bases fit TRBD2. This CDR3 is built from 20 residues. Germline CDR1 and CDR2: DFQATT and SNEGSKA (reference sequence). The V and J ends lost 0 bases and 3 bases, in that order; junction bases with no gene match: 20. The DNA for the CDR3 is TGCAGTGCTAGAGATGGTTTTCACGGTACCTTTGAGCGGGAGACAGATACGCAGTATTTT. Protein sequence: CSARDGFHGTFERETDTQYF.